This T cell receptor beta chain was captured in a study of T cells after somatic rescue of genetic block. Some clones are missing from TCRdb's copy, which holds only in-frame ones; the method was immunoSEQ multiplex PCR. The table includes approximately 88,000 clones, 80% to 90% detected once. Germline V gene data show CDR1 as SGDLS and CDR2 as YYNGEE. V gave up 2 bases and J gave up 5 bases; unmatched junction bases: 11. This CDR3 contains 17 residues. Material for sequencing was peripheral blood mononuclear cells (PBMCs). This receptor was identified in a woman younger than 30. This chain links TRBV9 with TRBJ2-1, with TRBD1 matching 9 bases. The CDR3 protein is CASSVGPRDRVDNEQFF. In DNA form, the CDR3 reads TGTGCCAGCAGCGTTGGTCCGAGGGACAGGGTTGACAATGAGCAGTTCTTC.